What follows are 32 T cell receptor beta chains derived from one specimen sequenced in a study of identical twins. Using its own MiXCR run on the 5' RACE reads, TCRdb lists one record per CDR3 protein. There are 450,000 to 650,000 distinct CDR3 sequences in the sample; 7.5% to 10% occur only once, and roughly 3% lies in the top ten. These data also formed part of another study, on yellow fever vaccine responses in identical twins.

Sequencing input: PBMCs. These receptors came from a woman in her late teens or twenties in good health.

This clonotype was detected ten times or more. V gene TRBV20-1 combines with J gene TRBJ2-3, with 8 bases fitting TRBD2. The ends lost 3 bases at V and 4 bases at J; junction bases unmatched: 18. There are 18 residues in the CDR3. Germline lookup yields CDR1 DFQATT and CDR2 SNEGSKA (reference sequence). In DNA form, the CDR3 reads TGCAGTGCTAGTGTGGTCGGGGGACTAGGTAGTATATCAGATACGCAGTATTTT. It specifies CSASVVGGLGSISDTQYF.

This clonotype appeared a few times. This sequence joins TRBV11-2 and TRBJ2-7; 9 bases fit TRBD2. The CDR3 runs 18 residues. With V trimmed by 5 bases and J by 0 bases, 14 bases remained unmatched. Per the germline V gene, CDR1 is SGHAT and CDR2 is FQNNGV. The CDR3 DNA is TGTGCCAGCAGCCGCGGGGGGGTAGGACTCCCGATCTCCTACGAGCAGTACTTC. Translated, it gives CASSRGGVGLPISYEQYF.

The chain links TRBV2 to TRBJ2-7; 14 nucleotides match TRBD2. V gave up 6 bases and J gave up 2 bases; unmatched junction bases: 3. This CDR3 has 15 residues. Germline V gene lookup returns CDR1 SNHLY and CDR2 FYNNEI. The CDR3 sequence: CASRQTSGGAYEQYF. CDR3 in DNA: TGTGCCAGCAGACAGACTAGCGGGGGGGCCTACGAGCAGTACTTC.

This clonotype was observed a few times. This chain joins TRBV28 and TRBJ2-1; 14 bases agree with TRBD2. This CDR3 contains 16 residues. Germline V CDR1 and CDR2: MDHEN, SYDVKM. V was pared by 6 bases and J by 8 bases, with 9 bases of the junction left unmatched. For the CDR3, the DNA is TGTGCCAGCAGCTATCCCGCGACTAGCGGGGGGGATGAGCAGTTCTTC. This sequence encodes CASSYPATSGGDEQFF.

The rearrangement joins TRBV4-2 to TRBJ2-4, with 8 bases fitting TRBD2. From germline, CDR1 is LGHNA and CDR2 YNFKEQ. The trim removed 1 base at V and 5 bases at J, leaving 10 bases unmatched. The CDR3 consists of 17 residues. CDR3: CASSQVGGENPQNIQYF. The DNA for the CDR3 is TGTGCCAGCAGCCAAGTCGGGGGGGAGAACCCACAAAACATTCAGTACTTC.

The V gene is TRBV24-1, the J gene TRBJ1-1, with D unclear. The V end was cut by 9 bases, the J end by 1 base, with 8 bases between. The CDR3 runs to 12 residues. CDR1 and CDR2 (germline): KGHDR, SFDVKD. The CDR3 spells CATGGTNTEAFF. Written as DNA, the CDR3 is TGTGCCACCGGCGGTACGAACACTGAAGCTTTCTTT.

This clonotype was observed many times. The chain is built from TRBV6-4 and TRBJ2-1; TRBD2 matches 8 bases. Germline V gives CDR1 MRHNA, CDR2 SNTAGT. The CDR3 runs 14 residues. J lost 7 bases, V lost 2 bases, and 4 bases had no gene match. CDR3 DNA sequence: TGTGCCAGCAGTGACAGCACTAGCGGAAATGAGCAGTTCTTC. Translated, it gives CASSDSTSGNEQFF.

The sample holds many counts of this clonotype. This chain links TRBV11-2 with TRBJ2-3; 9 nucleotides line up with TRBD2. The trim removed 3 bases at V and 8 bases at J, leaving 15 bases unmatched. CDR1 and CDR2 from the germline V gene are SGHAT and FQNNGV. The CDR3 is 17 residues long. CDR3 sequence: CASSLLAQRGESGTQYF. Here the CDR3 DNA reads TGTGCCAGCAGCTTGTTAGCCCAGCGGGGGGAATCGGGTACGCAGTATTTT. Variable domain in full (rest from reference TRBV11-2 and TRBJ2-3): EAGVAQSPRYKIIEKRQSVAFWCNPISGHATLYWYQQILGQGPKLLIQFQNNGVVDDSQLPKDRFSAERLKGVDSTLKIQPAKLEDSAVYLCASSLLAQRGESGTQYFGPGTRLTVL.

In this sample, this clonotype turned up a few times. The J gene is TRBJ2-5, the V gene TRBV7-2; D uncertain. Trimming took 3 bases from V and 5 from J, leaving 10 bases between them. CDR1 is SGHTA and CDR2 is FQGNSA in the germline V gene. CDR3 length equals 13 residues. In DNA form, the CDR3 reads TGTGCCAGCAGCTTTCGGCGGATGGAGACCCAGTACTTC. Its translation: CASSFRRMETQYF.

The chain couples TRBV5-5 to TRBJ1-4, with 7 bases fitting TRBD1. The CDR3 has 14 residues. CDR1 and CDR2 (germline): SGHKS, YYEKEE (reference sequence). Trimming took 1 base from V and 8 from J; bases not matched to a gene: 5. CDR3 sequence reads: CASSLSGTEEKLFF. The CDR3 coding sequence is TGTGCCAGCAGCTTGTCCGGGACAGAAGAAAAACTGTTTTTT.

The chain combines TRBV3-1 with TRBJ2-7, with a weak D call TRBD1 (5 bases). The CDR3 spans 15 residues. Germline V gene data show CDR1 as LGHDT and CDR2 as YNNKEL (reference sequence). V was clipped by 1 base and J by 3 bases, with 13 bases between them. CDR3 sequence: CASSQAQGVGYEQYF. The CDR3 nucleotides read TGTGCCAGCAGCCAAGCGCAAGGGGTCGGCTACGAGCAGTACTTC.

This clonotype was picked up many times. The chain couples TRBV27 to TRBJ2-5; 7 bases line up with TRBD1. Germline V gives CDR1 MNHEY, CDR2 SMNVEV (reference sequence). V lost 6 bases to trimming and J lost 3 bases; unmatched junction nucleotides: 19. This CDR3 region has 18 residues. CDR3 sequence: CASSPDWETGFGKETQYF. The CDR3 DNA is TGTGCCAGCAGCCCCGATTGGGAGACAGGGTTCGGTAAAGAGACCCAGTACTTC.

Turning to this clonotype: The junction departs from the called germline gene at one end, perhaps through a read error. The chain carries TRBV29-1 and TRBJ2-4; 7 positions match TRBD1. The CDR3 sequence is 15 residues long. CDR1 SQVTM and CDR2 ANQGSEA come from the germline V gene. CDR3 DNA: TGCAGCGTGGAAGACAGGGCCCTCGCCAAAAACATTCAGTACTTC. This gives the protein CSVEDRALAKNIQYF.

This clonotype was seen a handful of times. V is TRBV10-3 and J is TRBJ1-4, with D perhaps matching TRBD1 (6 bases). V lost 2 bases and J lost 5, with 6 bases in between. Germline CDR1 and CDR2: ENHRY and SYGVKD. This CDR3 is 13 amino acids long. The CDR3 protein is CAISEDRNEKLFF. For the CDR3, the DNA is TGTGCCATCAGTGAGGACAGGAATGAAAAACTGTTTTTT.

The rearrangement uses TRBV7-2 and TRBJ2-1; the D gene is possibly TRBD2 (7 bases). The V and J ends lost 3 bases and 9 bases respectively, with 18 bases between them. CDR3 length equals 15 residues. Germline CDR1 SGHTA, CDR2 FQGNSA. CDR3 DNA: TGTGCCAGCAGCTTGACGGTGGGGGGGGCGGGTGAGCAGTTCTTC. Translated: CASSLTVGGAGEQFF.

This clonotype was found many times. The chain combines TRBV7-6 with TRBJ1-1; TRBD1 might be the D (6 bases). CDR3 size: 14 residues. The ends were cut back, 0 bases at V and 1 base at J, with 6 bases in the middle. CDR1 is SGHVS and CDR2 is FNYEAQ in the germline V gene. The CDR3 bases are TGTGCCAGCAGCTTAGCGGACAGGAACACTGAAGCTTTCTTT. It specifies CASSLADRNTEAFF.

The chain links TRBV29-1 to TRBJ1-1; D may be TRBD1 (5 bases). V was shortened by 7 bases and J by 2 bases, with 20 bases between the two germline ends. CDR1 SQVTM and CDR2 ANQGSEA come from the germline V gene. This CDR3 contains 15 residues. The CDR3 loop reads CSESGRGGRNTEAFF. The CDR3 DNA is TGCAGCGAATCCGGGAGGGGAGGCCGAAACACTGAAGCTTTCTTT.

CDR3 in amino acids: CASSYSTGGEQYF. The CDR3 DNA reads as TGTGCCAGCAGTTACTCGACAGGAGGGGAGCAGTACTTC. The chain recombines TRBV6-6 with TRBJ2-7; TRBD1 or TRBD2 may be the D gene (6 bases each). CDR3 length: 13 amino acids. V was pared by 0 bases and J by 7 bases, with 10 bases between. Germline CDR1 and CDR2: MNHNY and SVGAGI (reference sequence).

The sample holds a few counts of this clonotype. The chain combines TRBV5-5 with TRBJ1-1; D is unclear. The germline V gene encodes CDR1 SGHKS and CDR2 YYEKEE (reference sequence). Trimming stripped 4 bases from V and 0 bases from J, with 10 bases between. The CDR3 length is 14 residues. The CDR3 spells CASSKSNMNTEAFF. Here the CDR3 DNA reads TGTGCCAGCAGCAAATCAAACATGAACACTGAAGCTTTCTTT.

This clonotype was counted only a few times. This chain links TRBV12-3 or TRBV12-4 with TRBJ2-7; 7 nucleotides match TRBD2. The CDR3 runs to 13 residues. V gave up 4 bases and J gave up 6 bases; unmatched junction bases: 6. The CDR3 DNA is TGTGCCAGCAGTTCCGACGGGAGGCGCGAGCAGTACTTC. This gives the protein CASSSDGRREQYF.

This clonotype was counted many times. This chain connects TRBV29-1 to TRBJ2-2; D is possibly TRBD2 (5 bases). Trimming stripped 7 bases from V and 1 base from J, with 13 bases between. The germline V gene encodes CDR1 SQVTM and CDR2 ANQGSEA. The CDR3 loop spans 14 amino acids. CDR3 DNA sequence: TGCAGCGGGCGACGGACTCAGAACACCGGGGAGCTGTTTTTT. Its protein is CSGRRTQNTGELFF.

The rearrangement joins TRBV3-1 to TRBJ2-3; 8 positions match TRBD2. The length of the CDR3 is 14 residues. Germline V lookup: CDR1 LGHDT, CDR2 YNNKEL (reference sequence). With 4 bases clipped from V and 5 bases from J, the junction kept 5 bases outside the gene matches. The CDR3 nucleotides read TGTGCCAGCAGCCCCTCGACTAGCGAAGATACGCAGTATTTT. It codes for CASSPSTSEDTQYF.

This clonotype was counted between two and nine times. The chain is built from TRBV4-1 and TRBJ2-1; 9 bases line up with TRBD2. The CDR3 runs 15 residues. The V segment lost 4 bases and the J segment 5 bases; nucleotides outside the gene matches: 6. Germline V lookup: CDR1 MGHRA, CDR2 YSYEKL. The CDR3 sequence is CASSPIAGAHNEQFF. CDR3 bases: TGCGCCAGCAGCCCGATAGCGGGAGCACACAATGAGCAGTTCTTC.

Ten or more counts support this clonotype. The chain has TRBV27 and TRBJ2-3; TRBD1 is a possible D gene (6 bases). This CDR3 is 18 amino acids long. V was pared by 3 bases and J by 0 bases, with 19 bases between. Germline V gene data show CDR1 as MNHEY and CDR2 as SMNVEV (reference sequence). CDR3 protein: CASSLGAYAHTSTDTQYF. The CDR3 coding sequence is TGTGCCAGCAGTTTGGGGGCGTACGCTCATACTAGCACAGATACGCAGTATTTT.

In this sample, this clonotype turned up many times. The chain joins TRBV4-1 to TRBJ2-3, with D perhaps TRBD2 (5 bases). The V end lost 0 bases, the J end lost 3 bases, and 7 bases lay between the germline ends. Germline V lookup: CDR1 MGHRA, CDR2 YSYEKL. The CDR3 length is 14 residues. The CDR3 coding sequence is TGCGCCAGCAGCCAAGAGGACTTGACAGATACGCAGTATTTT. Residues: CASSQEDLTDTQYF.

The chain has TRBV6-1 and TRBJ2-5, with TRBD1 matching over 7 bases. The germline V gene has CDR1 MNHNS and CDR2 SASEGT. J was trimmed by 7 bases and V by 7 bases; bases with no gene match: 24. CDR3 length: 18 amino acids. Written as DNA, the CDR3 is TGTGCCAGCATAGGGGACGATTTGACAGGGCAGAAACGTGGGACCCAGTACTTC. Translation gives CASIGDDLTGQKRGTQYF.

V and J are TRBV20-1 and TRBJ2-1; perhaps TRBD2 as D (6 bases). Germline lookup yields CDR1 DFQATT and CDR2 SNEGSKA (reference sequence). The CDR3 is 15 amino acids. Trimming cost V 0 bases and J 7 bases, with 16 bases left between them. CDR3 DNA sequence: TGCAGTGCTAGAGATTACAGAGCGGGTCTAAATGAGCAGTTCTTC. Residues: CSARDYRAGLNEQFF.

This clonotype was counted a few times. The chain is built from TRBV4-3 and TRBJ1-1; no definite D call. Per germline, CDR1 LGHNA and CDR2 YSLEER. V was shortened by 0 bases and J by 5 bases, with 10 bases between the two germline ends. The CDR3 extends over 14 amino acids. The CDR3 reads CASSQDKGWTEAFF. CDR3 DNA sequence: TGCGCCAGCAGCCAAGATAAAGGATGGACTGAAGCTTTCTTT.

This clonotype was seen a few times. This chain links TRBV5-1 with TRBJ2-2, with D possibly being TRBD1 (6 bases). Germline V gene data show CDR1 as SGHRS and CDR2 as YFSETQ. The V gene lost 4 bases and the J gene lost 0 bases, with 19 bases spanning the gap. The CDR3 is 18 amino acids. The CDR3 spells CASSRTATGTSNTGELFF. CDR3 coding DNA: TGCGCCAGCAGCCGTACCGCAACAGGGACCTCGAACACCGGGGAGCTGTTTTTT.

The gene calls are TRBV27 and TRBJ2-1; 10 nucleotides align to TRBD2. The junction had 10 bases not matched to a gene; V was cut back by 4 bases and J by 4 bases. The germline gives CDR1 MNHEY, CDR2 SMNVEV (reference sequence). CDR3 length: 17 amino acids. CDR3 loop: CASSSPQREGLYNEQFF. CDR3 nucleotides: TGTGCCAGCAGTTCCCCCCAGCGGGAGGGCCTTTACAATGAGCAGTTCTTC.

CDR3 region: CASSGGRDTTYEQYF. For the CDR3, the DNA is TGTGCCAGCAGCGGGGGCCGGGACACAACCTACGAGCAGTACTTC. This chain uses TRBV5-4 with TRBJ2-7; D is perhaps TRBD1 (6 bases). The V end lost 4 bases, the J end lost 2 bases, and 16 bases lay between the germline ends. The CDR3 loop spans 15 amino acids. The germline V gene encodes CDR1 SGHNT and CDR2 YYREEE (reference sequence).

Worth noting for this clonotype: A read error may explain this, as a much larger clone is one base away. The J gene is TRBJ2-1, the V gene TRBV7-9; D might be TRBD2 (6 bases). The CDR3 extends over 13 amino acids. V shed 5 bases and J shed 6 bases, with 11 bases lying between them. CDR1 is SEHNR and CDR2 is FQNEAQ in the germline V gene (reference sequence). The CDR3 protein is CASSAWDSNEQFF. The CDR3 DNA reads as TGTGCCAGCAGCGCCTGGGACTCCAATGAGCAGTTCTTC.